A single sample is the source of the 14 T cell receptor beta chains below, sequenced in a study of identical twins (dated by TCRdb to the mid-2010s). Libraries were constructed by 5' RACE. For sequencing, an Illumina HiSeq 2000 was employed. TCRdb reprocessing: public reads trimmed at Q25 with fastp, clones called with MiXCR, in-frame beta chains kept. Every CDR3 protein is listed once, alongside the most common genes and DNA of its rows. The sample profile shows roughly 1,500,000 distinct CDR3 sequences; under 35% of them were found once. 0.27% of the sample is held by the ten biggest clonotypes. Sequenced sample: cord blood. These TCRs come from a newborn girl in good health.

The chain employs TRBV7-9 and TRBJ2-1, with 8 bases matching TRBD2. The CDR3 consists of 13 residues. The V segment lost 3 bases and the J segment 9 bases; nucleotides outside the gene matches: 4. CDR1 SEHNR and CDR2 FQNEAQ come from the germline V gene (reference sequence). CDR3 DNA: TGTGCCAGCAGCTTGGTAGCGGGGACTGAGCAGTTCTTC. Encoded protein: CASSLVAGTEQFF.

The J gene is TRBJ1-2, the V gene TRBV27; weak D call: TRBD1 (6 bases). V lost 2 bases to trimming and J lost 4 bases, with 14 bases between them. Germline-derived CDR1 and CDR2 are MNHEY and SMNVEV (reference sequence). The CDR3 contains 15 residues. CDR3 sequence (DNA): TGTGCCAGCAGTTTAATCCGGGGGGCTACCTATGGCTACACCTTC. It specifies CASSLIRGATYGYTF.

Remarks on this clonotype: The CDR3 end shows no conserved phenylalanine or tryptophan, and so a read error is likely. This chain uses TRBV10-3 with TRBJ2-7; TRBD2 matches 7 bases. The CDR3 totals 16 residues. Germline V gene sequence: CDR1 ENHRY, CDR2 SYGVKD. Trimming removed 4 bases from V and 2 bases from J; junction bases left unmatched: 11. CDR3 nucleotides: TGTGCCATCAGTGCTCGAAAGGCGGGGGAGACCTACGAGCAGTACATC. This translates into CAISARKAGETYEQYI.

The V gene is TRBV4-2, the J gene TRBJ2-1; 7 positions match TRBD2. The end of the DNA is better explained by TRBJ2-7, so the J call may be wrong. The CDR3 is made up of 19 amino acids. CDR1 and CDR2 (germline): LGHNA, YNFKEQ. The CDR3 nucleotides are TGTGCCAGCAGCCAAGAAGGTCGGCTAGCGGCAACTTCCTACGATGAGCAGTACTTC. Its translation is CASSQEGRLAATSYDEQYF.

The chain carries TRBV4-2 and TRBJ1-1, with D perhaps TRBD1 (5 bases). This CDR3 is built from 15 residues. V lost 0 bases, J lost 8 bases, and 16 bases lay in between. CDR1 LGHNA and CDR2 YNFKEQ come from the germline V gene. Here the CDR3 reads CASSQDLGALAEAFF. The CDR3 DNA follows: TGTGCCAGCAGCCAAGATCTAGGGGCCCTGGCAGAAGCTTTCTTT.

The chain uses TRBV7-9 and TRBJ2-7; possibly TRBD1 for D (5 bases). Germline V gives CDR1 SEHNR, CDR2 FQNEAQ (reference sequence). V gave up 7 bases and J gave up 4 bases, with 14 bases separating them. The CDR3 is made up of 13 amino acids. The DNA for the CDR3 is TGTGCCAGCAATCTAGGGGCCGCTTACGAGCAGTACTTC. Encoded protein: CASNLGAAYEQYF.

The chain recombines TRBV7-9 with TRBJ2-3; the match to TRBD1 covers 9 bases. The CDR3 spans 15 residues. CDR1 is SEHNR and CDR2 is FQNEAQ in the germline V gene (reference sequence). The junction had 5 bases not matched to a gene; V was cut back by 5 bases and J by 2 bases. CDR3 in DNA: TGTGCCAGCAGCACCAACAGGGGGCACACAGATACGCAGTATTTT. Its translation is CASSTNRGHTDTQYF. Drawing the rest from reference TRBV7-9 and TRBJ2-3, the complete variable domain is DTGVSQNPRHKITKRGQNVTFRCDPISEHNRLYWYRQTLGQGPEFLTYFQNEAQLEKSRLLSDRFSAERPKGSFSTLEIQRTEQGDSAMYLCASSTNRGHTDTQYFGPGTRLTVL.

This clonotype has a handful of counts. This chain connects TRBV2 to TRBJ2-7, with 8 bases lining up with TRBD1. The CDR3 loop spans 14 amino acids. Germline lookup yields CDR1 SNHLY and CDR2 FYNNEI. The ends lost 1 base at V and 5 bases at J; junction bases unmatched: 4. CDR3: CASSEGDRIDEQYF. For the CDR3, the DNA is TGTGCCAGCAGTGAAGGGGACAGGATTGACGAGCAGTACTTC.

This clonotype has ten or more counts. A junction end diverges from the germline sequence, so it may reflect a read error. The chain employs TRBV12-3 or TRBV12-4 and TRBJ1-5; D remains unclear. The CDR3 runs to 15 residues. The chain's CDR3 is CASSLGGSSNQPQHF. CDR3 in DNA: TGCGCCAGCAGCTTAGGAGGTAGTAGCAATCAGCCCCAGCATTTT.

The gene calls are TRBV5-5 and TRBJ2-2; D might be TRBD2 (7 bases). V lost 2 bases and J 0 bases, leaving 11 bases between the germline ends. The CDR3 totals 16 residues. Germline CDR1 is SGHKS and CDR2 is YYEKEE (reference sequence). CDR3 in amino acids: CASSLGGLTNTGELFF. CDR3 nucleotide sequence: TGTGCCAGCAGCTTAGGGGGACTAACGAACACCGGGGAGCTGTTTTTT.

The chain combines TRBV6-6 with TRBJ2-7, with D possibly called TRBD1 or TRBD2 (5 bases each). V lost 2 bases and J 10 bases, leaving 21 bases between the germline ends. This CDR3 region has 15 residues. CDR1 and CDR2 (germline): MNHNY, SVGAGI (reference sequence). CDR3 loop: CASSYVQGEIAEQYF. CDR3 nucleotide sequence: TGTGCCAGCAGTTACGTCCAGGGAGAAATCGCGGAACAGTACTTC.

The chain combines TRBV28 with TRBJ2-2; no reliable D call. Germline V gene sequence: CDR1 MDHEN, CDR2 SYDVKM. This CDR3 region has 14 residues. V lost 5 bases and J 3 bases, leaving 10 bases between the germline ends. The DNA for the CDR3 is TGTGCCAGCAGTCTCATAGGAGACACCGGGGAGCTGTTTTTT. Translated, it gives CASSLIGDTGELFF.

The chain is built from TRBV2 and TRBJ2-5, with D perhaps matching TRBD2 (6 bases). The germline gives CDR1 SNHLY, CDR2 FYNNEI. V lost 6 bases and J 5 bases, leaving 10 bases between the germline ends. This CDR3 region has 12 residues. The CDR3 DNA sequence: TGTGCCAGCAGACGGGACTCGGAGACCCAGTACTTC. Amino acid sequence: CASRRDSETQYF.

This chain connects TRBV20-1 to TRBJ2-5, with D perhaps TRBD1 or TRBD2 (5 bases each). Germline loops: CDR1 DFQATT, CDR2 SNEGSKA (reference sequence). V lost 6 bases, J lost 4 bases, and 9 bases lay in between. There are 11 residues in the CDR3. The CDR3 nucleotides read TGCAGTGCGAAGGGGAGAGAGACCCAGTACTTC. This translates into CSAKGRETQYF.